At least ten counts were recorded for the clone carrying this T cell receptor beta chain. The antigen remains unidentified. This sample stems from a study of identical twins. Template switching, a step in the protocol, added a universal primer site, and cDNA carried unique molecular identifiers. TCRdb used MiXCR to reprocess the 5' RACE reads, holding one entry per CDR3 protein. In the table there are about 520,000 distinct CDR3 sequences, 20% to 25% of which are singletons. Study results and caveats: Monozygotic twins shared more out-of-frame TCR alpha than recombination models predicted.

V gave up 8 bases and J gave up 4 bases, with 4 bases separating them. The CDR3 length is 10 residues. Germline loops: CDR1 SEHNR, CDR2 FQNEAQ (reference sequence). This same sample was also taken into another study, of T cells expressing NK-cell markers. That source adds: For several experiments, T cell sorting was restricted to the alpha-beta TCR population by means of an anti-gamma-delta TCR antibody. Of CD8+ T cells, about 1.0-8% belonged to dominant NKG2C+ clonotypes in 5 to 7 donors.

The material sequenced was CD4+ T cells sorted from blood. This receptor was obtained from a woman between 18 and 30 years old in good health. The rearrangement links TRBV7-9 to TRBJ2-3; D not resolved. DNA of the CDR3: TGTGCCAGCGGGGCAGATACGCAGTATTTT. Translated, it gives CASGADTQYF.